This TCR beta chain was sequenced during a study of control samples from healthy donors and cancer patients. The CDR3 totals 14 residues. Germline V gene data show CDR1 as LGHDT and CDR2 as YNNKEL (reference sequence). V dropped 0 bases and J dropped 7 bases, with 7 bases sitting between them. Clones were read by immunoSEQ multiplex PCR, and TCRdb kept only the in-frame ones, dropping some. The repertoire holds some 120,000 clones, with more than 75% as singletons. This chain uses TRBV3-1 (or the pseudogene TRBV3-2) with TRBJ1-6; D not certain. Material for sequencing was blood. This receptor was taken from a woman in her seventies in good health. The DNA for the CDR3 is TGTGCCAGCAGCCAAGATGTCAGAAATTCACCCCTCCACTTT. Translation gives CASSQDVRNSPLHF.